The 14 T cell receptor beta chains below come from one sample, sequenced in a study of T cell responses to AZD1222 COVID-19 vaccine. Here immunoSEQ multiplex PCR was the method, and the copy in TCRdb shows in-frame clones only, minus some. The table lists over 100,000 clones, around 90% of them singletons. The material was peripheral blood, obtained on day 0 of AZD1222 vaccination. Receptor source: an adult in good health.

The V and J genes are TRBV5-4 and TRBJ2-5; 9 nucleotides align to TRBD1. V was clipped by 4 bases and J by 5 bases; unmatched bases: 9. CDR3 size: 15 residues. Germline values: CDR1 SGHNT, CDR2 YYREEE (reference sequence). The CDR3 spells CASSRTGGVEETQYF. As DNA, the CDR3 is TGTGCCAGCAGCAGAACAGGGGGCGTCGAGGAGACCCAGTACTTC.

This chain connects TRBV3-1 (or the pseudogene TRBV3-2) to TRBJ2-5; D is perhaps TRBD2 (6 bases). Trimming cost V 3 bases and J 1 base, with 21 bases left between them. The CDR3 loop spans 18 amino acids. Germline V CDR1 and CDR2: LGHDT, YNNKEL (reference sequence). CDR3 DNA sequence: TGTGCCAGCAGCCAGAAGAAGGGCGCTTTAGCGGCCCAAGAGACCCAGTACTTC. Translation: CASSQKKGALAAQETQYF.

The rearrangement joins TRBV18 to TRBJ2-7; D gene uncertain. Per germline, CDR1 KGHSH and CDR2 LQKENI. The CDR3 sequence is 13 residues long. V lost 3 bases and J 2 bases, leaving 8 bases between the germline ends. This CDR3 is CASSPPSPYEQYF. The CDR3 DNA reads as TGTGCCAGCTCACCCCCATCGCCCTACGAGCAGTACTTC.

The genes are TRBV18 and TRBJ2-5, with D unclear. V was pared by 0 bases and J by 4 bases, with 3 bases between. Germline V lookup: CDR1 KGHSH, CDR2 LQKENI. The CDR3 is made up of 12 amino acids. The CDR3, as DNA: TGTGCCAGCTCACCACCCTTAGAGACCCAGTACTTC. Its translation is CASSPPLETQYF.

V usage is TRBV25-1 and J usage is TRBJ1-1, with D unresolved. The CDR3 sequence is 15 residues long. The V end lost 6 bases, the J end lost 1 base, and 15 bases lay between the germline ends. In germline, CDR1 is MGHDK, CDR2 SYGVNS. CDR3 amino acids: CASSPLGKGNTEAFF. The CDR3 DNA reads TGTGCCAGCAGCCCCTTGGGGAAAGGGAACACTGAAGCTTTCTTT.

The chain couples TRBV28 to TRBJ1-1; D is unclear. The CDR3 sequence is 12 residues long. Germline assignment: CDR1 MDHEN and CDR2 SYDVKM. With 2 bases removed from V and 9 bases from J, the gap between germline ends came to 10 bases. CDR3: CASSLTLAQAFF. The CDR3 DNA follows: TGTGCCAGCAGTTTAACGTTGGCCCAAGCTTTCTTT. The complete variable domain, with remaining parts taken from reference TRBV28 and TRBJ1-1, reads DVKVTQSSRYLVKRTGEKVFLECVQDMDHENMFWYRQDPGLGLRLIYFSYDVKMKEKGDIPEGYSVSREKKERFSLILESASTNQTSMYLCASSLTLAQAFFGQGTRLTVV.

CDR3 amino acids: CASSLLAAQAGELFF. The CDR3 DNA follows: TGTGCCAGCAGCTTACTCGCGGCCCAGGCCGGGGAGCTGTTTTTT. The chain joins TRBV7-9 to TRBJ2-2, with D uncertain. Trimming removed 2 bases at V and 6 bases at J, with 13 bases between. Germline-derived CDR1 and CDR2 are SEHNR and FQNEAQ (reference sequence). This CDR3 contains 15 residues.

The CDR3 reads CASSYRGMGLYEQYF. The CDR3 DNA reads as TGTGCCAGCAGTTACAGAGGGATGGGGTTATACGAGCAGTACTTC. The chain links TRBV6-5 to TRBJ2-7, with D tentatively TRBD2 (5 bases). From germline, CDR1 is MNHEY and CDR2 SVGAGI. This CDR3 spans 15 amino acids. Trimming removed 2 bases from V and 4 bases from J, with 15 bases in between.

This sequence joins TRBV27 and TRBJ2-5; 8 bases match TRBD1. The CDR3 length is 17 residues. Looked up from germline, CDR1 is MNHEY and CDR2 is SMNVEV (reference sequence). After removal of 5 bases from V and 6 bases from J, the junction contained 17 bases not matched to a gene. This CDR3 reads CASSTLSPSTGVKTQYF. The CDR3 nucleotides read TGTGCCAGCAGTACCTTATCCCCCTCGACAGGGGTAAAGACCCAGTACTTC.

The V and J genes are TRBV28 and TRBJ1-6, with a weak D call TRBD1 (6 bases). V was clipped by 2 bases and J by 7 bases, with 18 bases between them. Germline V CDR1 and CDR2: MDHEN, SYDVKM. The length of the CDR3 is 17 residues. The CDR3 region is CASSLPTTRTVNSPLHF. Written as DNA, the CDR3 is TGTGCCAGCAGTTTACCCACTACCCGGACAGTCAATTCACCCCTCCACTTT.

The rearrangement links TRBV5-4 to TRBJ2-7; the D is unclear. This CDR3 region has 15 residues. Germline V gene data show CDR1 as SGHNT and CDR2 as YYREEE (reference sequence). The germline V and J ends were trimmed by 3 bases and 1 base, with 14 bases remaining between them. CDR3 sequence: CASSSQIGSSYEQYF. In DNA, the CDR3 is TGTGCCAGCAGCTCCCAAATCGGCAGTTCCTACGAGCAGTACTTC.

The J gene is TRBJ2-7, the V gene TRBV12-3 or TRBV12-4; a possible D gene is TRBD2 (6 bases). Between the trimmed V and J ends, which lost 7 bases and 3 bases, there was a span of 13 bases. There are 13 residues in the CDR3. The CDR3 here is CASNPPAGYEQYF. The CDR3 bases are TGTGCCAGCAACCCCCCAGCGGGCTACGAGCAGTACTTC.

This chain joins TRBV29-1 and TRBJ1-2; 7 nucleotides agree with TRBD1. Per the germline V gene, CDR1 is SQVTM and CDR2 is ANQGSEA. With 1 base clipped from V and 8 bases from J, the junction kept 13 bases outside the gene matches. This CDR3 spans 15 amino acids. CDR3 coding DNA: TGCAGCGTTGAAGCAAACAGGGGAGGAGAAATGGGCTACACCTTC. Translating gives CSVEANRGGEMGYTF. The whole variable domain, remainder taken from reference TRBV29-1 and TRBJ1-2, is SAVISQKPSRDICQRGTSLTIQCQVDSQVTMMFWYRQQPGQSLTLIATANQGSEATYESGFVIDKFPISRPNLTFSTLTVSNMSPEDSSIYLCSVEANRGGEMGYTFGSGTRLTVV.

The chain uses TRBV5-1 and TRBJ2-5; TRBD2 matches at 9 bases. V lost 2 bases, J lost 3 bases, and 5 bases stayed unmatched. Germline V gene sequence: CDR1 SGHRS, CDR2 YFSETQ. The CDR3 contains 15 residues. The CDR3 reads CASSFPSGNEETQYF. The CDR3 coding sequence is TGCGCCAGCAGCTTCCCTAGCGGGAATGAAGAGACCCAGTACTTC.